A selection of T cell receptor beta chains follows, all from one sample in a study of CD8 T cells in ankylosing spondylitis. Each CDR3 protein gets one entry after TCRdb re-called the 5' RACE reads with MiXCR. The sample shows 150,000 or so distinct CDR3 sequences, 9.5% to 13% of them seen only once. The sequenced sample consisted of blood, either unsorted or a sorted T cell fraction (not recorded which). These receptors all come from a male donor with ankylosing spondylitis or in good health (not recorded which). CDR3s leave out the opening cysteine and the closing phenylalanine or tryptophan.

J gene,V gene,CDR3 protein
TRBJ2-3,TRBV18,ASSPVPDTDTQY
TRBJ2-1,TRBV12-3/TRBV12-4,ASSLAPGLMNYGEQF
TRBJ2-5,TRBV21-1,ASRDRGRPPGETQY
TRBJ2-1,TRBV3-1,ASSLYNEQF
TRBJ2-5,TRBV5-1,ASISQETQY
TRBJ2-1,TRBV3-1,ASSQEGCHNEQF
TRBJ2-5,TRBV7-2,ASSLGLAGQETQY
TRBJ2-7,TRBV11-3,AIPTRYYEQY
TRBJ2-2,TRBV29-1,SVGAPGLNTGELF
TRBJ2-2,TRBV7-8,ASSFEGEITGELF
TRBJ1-1,TRBV5-1,ASGVDGDTEAF
TRBJ2-7,TRBV20-1,SAIDRRLYYEQY
TRBJ2-7,TRBV6-1,ASSPSRDRRVYEQY
TRBJ1-5,TRBV27,ASSFGAGVGPQH
TRBJ1-1,TRBV5-1,ASSLEPGTVNTEAF
TRBJ2-5,TRBV7-2,ASSSGFVKETQY
TRBJ2-4,TRBV2,ASSQDRGNIQY
TRBJ2-3,TRBV7-8,ASSLGSRGTDTQY
TRBJ1-1,TRBV12-3/TRBV12-4,ASSLVRAEAF
TRBJ1-2,TRBV12-3/TRBV12-4,ASSPSGQGAYGYT
TRBJ2-3,TRBV4-2,ASSLGLTQDTQY
TRBJ1-5,TRBV7-2,ASSLVGGPNQPQH
TRBJ1-3,TRBV6-6,ASTAAGNTIY
TRBJ2-3,TRBV5-5,ASTLVSGDTQY
TRBJ2-1,TRBV20-1,SVSPGMYEQF
TRBJ1-1,TRBV7-8,ASSVLEPYNTEAF
TRBJ2-1,TRBV20-1,SARDLRDPVYNEQF
TRBJ2-3,TRBV5-1,ASSISGSNPDTQY
TRBJ1-1,TRBV18,ASSPSTGNTEAF
TRBJ2-3,TRBV4-3,ASSQGTSGGVGDTQY
TRBJ1-2,TRBV20-1,SASDRDNYGYT
TRBJ2-6,TRBV6-5,ASSFGLAGGTGANVLT
TRBJ2-1,TRBV4-2,ASSQELAGPHNEQF
TRBJ1-3,TRBV9,ASSVGGVANTIY
TRBJ2-6,TRBV27,ASSSGTAGANVLT
TRBJ2-3,TRBV6-5,ASSYSIGAGTDTQY
TRBJ1-6,TRBV27,AGCKGSSYNSPLH
TRBJ1-2,TRBV10-1,ASSDPSVGMGLT
TRBJ2-7,TRBV20-1,SARLGGGGRTYEQY
TRBJ1-3,TRBV7-8,ASSLAGRGSSGNTIY
TRBJ2-3,TRBV5-6,ASSSPPRSGDTQY
TRBJ2-7,TRBV18,ASSPAGSEQY
TRBJ1-2,TRBV25-1,ASSGGINYGYT
TRBJ2-3,TRBV20-1,SARTGLAGLGTQY
TRBJ1-2,TRBV28,ASSFQTNYGYT
TRBJ2-1,TRBV5-8,ASSKIAGHNEQF
TRBJ1-1,TRBV7-2,ASSSRTGGTDEAF
TRBJ2-5,TRBV29-1,SVDTWTGLNPRGKETQY
TRBJ2-7,TRBV12-3/TRBV12-4,ASSLDGGIIIEQY
TRBJ2-4,TRBV12-3/TRBV12-4,ASSLRGKQNIQY
TRBJ2-1,TRBV5-1,ASSFSGRDRNEQF
TRBJ2-3,TRBV5-5,ASSLGAGAADTQY
TRBJ2-7,TRBV6-1,ASMKGLTFEQY